This paragraph reports one TCR beta chain. As yet, its antigen is unknown. Repertoires were generated with immunoSEQ multiplex PCR, while TCRdb's copy carries only in-frame clones and drops some. The sample holds approximately 150,000 clones, 86% seen once. This entry comes from a study of cytomegalovirus exposure and HLA in healthy donors. V dropped 5 bases and J dropped 6; count of bases not matched to a gene: 8. The germline gives CDR1 SGHTA, CDR2 FQGNSA. This CDR3 has 15 amino acids. Findings of the study overall: In the 95 to 150 validation repertoires, just under 95% of cluster scores exceeded 0, per a later analysis.

The source material was PBMCs. The V and J genes are TRBV7-2 and TRBJ1-5, with 9 nucleotides matching TRBD1. This sequence originates from a man aged 18 to 30 in good health and CMV-seropositive. CDR3 nucleotides: TGTGCCAGCAGCCCGGCTGGGACAGGGCGTCAGCCCCAGCATTTT. Encoded protein: CASSPAGTGRQPQHF.